These T cell receptor beta chains were read from a single sample in a study of blood T cell repertoires in COVID-19. Produced via immunoSEQ multiplex PCR; TCRdb's table is partial and in-frame only. The data show around 250,000 clones, just under 85% seen once. The sample comprised peripheral blood. The receptors were gathered from an elderly woman with acute or convalescent COVID-19. The CDR3 runs from the conserved cysteine through the conserved F or W. The order of the fields is J gene, D gene, clone size, V gene, CDR3 length, CDR3 protein, CDR3 DNA. A D gene is named only where the DNA matches it firmly. Only some rows state a clone size, as once, few, many or a class for expanded clones.

J gene: TRBJ1-5; D gene: -; clone size: -; V gene: TRBV18; CDR3 length: 13; CDR3 protein: CASSSGLNQPQHF; CDR3 DNA: TGTGCCAGCTCTTCAGGGCTCAATCAGCCCCAGCATTTT
J gene: TRBJ1-6; D gene: -; clone size: once; V gene: TRBV11-2; CDR3 length: 15; CDR3 protein: CASSLDRGGNSPLHF; CDR3 DNA: TGTGCCAGCAGCTTAGATCGGGGAGGTAATTCACCCCTCCACTTT
J gene: TRBJ1-5; D gene: -; clone size: -; V gene: TRBV19; CDR3 length: 15; CDR3 protein: CASTELGRMDQPQHF; CDR3 DNA: TGTGCCAGTACGGAGCTAGGGAGAATGGATCAGCCCCAGCATTTT
J gene: TRBJ2-1; D gene: TRBD2; clone size: -; V gene: TRBV7-7; CDR3 length: 15; CDR3 protein: CASSPTSGSYNEQFF; CDR3 DNA: TGTGCTAGCAGCCCGACTAGCGGGAGCTACAATGAGCAGTTCTTC
J gene: TRBJ2-1; D gene: -; clone size: -; V gene: TRBV20-1; CDR3 length: 13; CDR3 protein: CSASGRLNNEQFF; CDR3 DNA: TGCAGTGCTAGTGGGCGACTAAACAATGAGCAGTTCTTC
J gene: TRBJ1-6; D gene: -; clone size: -; V gene: TRBV6-6; CDR3 length: 15; CDR3 protein: CASSYVTGGWGALHF; CDR3 DNA: TGTGCCAGCAGTTACGTCACGGGGGGTTGGGGGGCCCTCCACTTT
J gene: TRBJ2-1; D gene: TRBD1; clone size: -; V gene: TRBV2; CDR3 length: 13; CDR3 protein: CASSPQGYNEQFF; CDR3 DNA: TGTGCCAGCAGTCCACAGGGGTACAATGAGCAGTTCTTC
J gene: TRBJ1-2; D gene: -; clone size: -; V gene: TRBV11-2; CDR3 length: 12; CDR3 protein: CASSTQGYGYTF; CDR3 DNA: TGTGCCAGCAGCACGCAGGGTTATGGCTACACCTTC
J gene: TRBJ2-3; D gene: TRBD2; clone size: -; V gene: TRBV2; CDR3 length: 17; CDR3 protein: CASSDRGGLAMGDTQYF; CDR3 DNA: TGTGCCAGCAGTGATAGAGGAGGACTAGCGATGGGAGATACGCAGTATTTT
J gene: TRBJ2-2; D gene: TRBD2; clone size: -; V gene: TRBV28; CDR3 length: 16; CDR3 protein: CASSFLAGSNTGELFF; CDR3 DNA: TGTGCCAGCAGTTTTCTAGCGGGATCAAACACCGGGGAGCTGTTTTTT
J gene: TRBJ2-1; D gene: TRBD2; clone size: -; V gene: TRBV7-2; CDR3 length: 15; CDR3 protein: CASSLFGTSSDEQFF; CDR3 DNA: TGTGCCAGCAGCTTATTTGGGACTAGCAGCGATGAGCAGTTCTTC
J gene: TRBJ1-4; D gene: -; clone size: once; V gene: TRBV2; CDR3 length: 15; CDR3 protein: CASSSEGGENEKLFF; CDR3 DNA: TGTGCCAGCAGTTCTGAGGGGGGGGAGAATGAAAAACTGTTTTTT
J gene: TRBJ1-3; D gene: -; clone size: -; V gene: TRBV15; CDR3 length: 17; CDR3 protein: CATSRGDSSLSGNTIYF; CDR3 DNA: TGTGCCACCAGCAGAGGGGACTCCTCTCTTTCTGGAAACACCATATATTTT
J gene: TRBJ2-1; D gene: -; clone size: -; V gene: TRBV7-2; CDR3 length: 11; CDR3 protein: CASRSHNEQFF; CDR3 DNA: TGTGCCAGCAGGAGCCACAATGAGCAGTTCTTC
J gene: TRBJ1-6; D gene: -; clone size: -; V gene: TRBV6-5; CDR3 length: 13; CDR3 protein: CASSFREDSPLHF; CDR3 DNA: TGTGCCAGCAGTTTCAGGGAAGATTCACCCCTCCACTTT
J gene: TRBJ2-3; D gene: TRBD2; clone size: -; V gene: TRBV6-5; CDR3 length: 15; CDR3 protein: CASSMTSGYTDTQYF; CDR3 DNA: TGTGCCAGCAGTATGACTAGCGGCTACACAGATACGCAGTATTTT
J gene: TRBJ2-7; D gene: TRBD1; clone size: -; V gene: TRBV19; CDR3 length: 15; CDR3 protein: CASSQAGTGDYEQYF; CDR3 DNA: TGTGCCAGTAGTCAAGCCGGGACAGGCGATTACGAGCAGTACTTC
J gene: TRBJ1-4; D gene: -; clone size: once; V gene: TRBV9; CDR3 length: 15; CDR3 protein: CASSVAPGKNEKLFF; CDR3 DNA: TGTGCCAGCAGCGTAGCTCCGGGGAAAAATGAAAAACTGTTTTTT
J gene: TRBJ2-3; D gene: -; clone size: -; V gene: TRBV5-1; CDR3 length: 15; CDR3 protein: CASKRDSASTDTQYF; CDR3 DNA: TGCGCCAGCAAGCGTGACAGCGCTAGCACAGATACGCAGTATTTT
J gene: TRBJ1-1; D gene: TRBD1; clone size: -; V gene: TRBV6-5; CDR3 length: 14; CDR3 protein: CASGRQGANTEAFF; CDR3 DNA: TGTGCCAGCGGTAGACAGGGTGCGAACACTGAAGCTTTCTTT
J gene: TRBJ2-1; D gene: TRBD2; clone size: -; V gene: TRBV6-1; CDR3 length: 13; CDR3 protein: CASSETSGIEQFF; CDR3 DNA: TGTGCCAGCAGTGAGACTAGCGGGATTGAGCAGTTCTTC
J gene: TRBJ1-5; D gene: -; clone size: -; V gene: TRBV27; CDR3 length: 14; CDR3 protein: CASAEGLSNQPQHF; CDR3 DNA: TGTGCCAGTGCGGAGGGGCTCTCGAATCAGCCCCAGCATTTT
J gene: TRBJ2-1; D gene: -; clone size: -; V gene: TRBV27; CDR3 length: 14; CDR3 protein: CASSPRFSSAEQFF; CDR3 DNA: TGTGCCAGCAGTCCCCGTTTTAGCAGCGCTGAGCAGTTCTTC
J gene: TRBJ1-5; D gene: -; clone size: -; V gene: TRBV7-9; CDR3 length: 17; CDR3 protein: CASSLEGGSGSNQPQHF; CDR3 DNA: TGTGCCAGCAGCTTAGAAGGGGGATCCGGGAGCAATCAGCCCCAGCATTTT
J gene: TRBJ2-3; D gene: TRBD1; clone size: -; V gene: TRBV6-5; CDR3 length: 15; CDR3 protein: CASRTGQGRTDTQYF; CDR3 DNA: TGTGCCAGCAGAACCGGACAGGGGCGCACAGATACGCAGTATTTT
J gene: TRBJ2-2; D gene: TRBD1; clone size: -; V gene: TRBV4-2; CDR3 length: 17; CDR3 protein: CASSQERGQRNTGELFF; CDR3 DNA: TGTGCCAGCAGCCAAGAGAGGGGGCAACGAAACACCGGGGAGCTGTTTTTT
J gene: TRBJ2-1; D gene: -; clone size: -; V gene: TRBV3-1/TRBV3-2; CDR3 length: 13; CDR3 protein: CASSRNLADEQFF; CDR3 DNA: TGTGCCAGCAGCCGTAATTTAGCGGATGAGCAGTTCTTC
J gene: TRBJ2-3; D gene: TRBD2; clone size: -; V gene: TRBV4-2; CDR3 length: 18; CDR3 protein: CASSPTSGRAASTDTQYF; CDR3 DNA: TGTGCCAGCAGCCCCACTAGCGGGAGGGCCGCTAGCACAGATACGCAGTATTTT
J gene: TRBJ1-3; D gene: -; clone size: -; V gene: TRBV7-2; CDR3 length: 16; CDR3 protein: CASSLVPGGSGNTIYF; CDR3 DNA: TGTGCCAGCAGCTTAGTTCCGGGTGGCTCTGGAAACACCATATATTTT
J gene: TRBJ1-6; D gene: TRBD1; clone size: -; V gene: TRBV7-3; CDR3 length: 15; CDR3 protein: CASSRTGTGGSPLHF; CDR3 DNA: TGTGCCAGCAGCCGTACCGGGACAGGGGGTTCACCCCTCCACTTT
J gene: TRBJ2-5; D gene: -; clone size: -; V gene: TRBV7-9; CDR3 length: 15; CDR3 protein: CASSWYRDVGETQYF; CDR3 DNA: TGTGCCAGCAGTTGGTACAGGGACGTTGGGGAGACCCAGTACTTC
J gene: TRBJ2-7; D gene: -; clone size: -; V gene: TRBV19; CDR3 length: 15; CDR3 protein: CASSRGTQISYEQYF; CDR3 DNA: TGTGCCAGTAGTAGAGGGACTCAGATCTCCTACGAGCAGTACTTC
J gene: TRBJ2-5; D gene: TRBD2; clone size: -; V gene: TRBV6-2/TRBV6-3; CDR3 length: 16; CDR3 protein: CASSQRLAGNQSPQYF; CDR3 DNA: TGTGCCAGCAGTCAACGACTAGCGGGGAATCAGAGCCCCCAGTACTTC
J gene: TRBJ2-1; D gene: -; clone size: -; V gene: TRBV21-1; CDR3 length: 13; CDR3 protein: CASSNLGGHEQFF; CDR3 DNA: TGTGCCAGCAGCAATTTGGGAGGGCATGAGCAGTTCTTC
J gene: TRBJ2-1; D gene: -; clone size: -; V gene: TRBV7-2; CDR3 length: 11; CDR3 protein: CASSLLNEQFF; CDR3 DNA: TGTGCCAGCAGCTTACTCAATGAGCAGTTCTTC
J gene: TRBJ2-1; D gene: -; clone size: -; V gene: TRBV11-3; CDR3 length: 14; CDR3 protein: CASSLESGVNEQFF; CDR3 DNA: TGTGCCAGCAGCTTAGAGAGTGGAGTCAATGAGCAGTTCTTC
J gene: TRBJ1-4; D gene: -; clone size: -; V gene: TRBV21-1; CDR3 length: 14; CDR3 protein: CASSKAGHNEKLFF; CDR3 DNA: TGTGCCAGCAGCAAGGCGGGGCACAATGAAAAACTGTTTTTT
J gene: TRBJ2-1; D gene: TRBD2; clone size: -; V gene: TRBV5-6; CDR3 length: 15; CDR3 protein: CASSLGLAGYNEQFF; CDR3 DNA: TGTGCCAGCAGCTTGGGACTAGCGGGGTACAATGAGCAGTTCTTC
J gene: TRBJ2-7; D gene: -; clone size: -; V gene: TRBV11-2; CDR3 length: 16; CDR3 protein: CASSSPRGDRTYEQYF; CDR3 DNA: TGTGCCAGCAGCTCCCCCCGGGGTGATCGGACCTACGAGCAGTACTTC
J gene: TRBJ2-3; D gene: TRBD2; clone size: -; V gene: TRBV11-3; CDR3 length: 15; CDR3 protein: CASSSSSGRTDTQYF; CDR3 DNA: TGTGCCAGCAGCTCGTCAAGCGGGAGAACAGATACGCAGTATTTT